This T cell receptor (beta chain) stems from a study of blood T cell repertoires in COVID-19. Germline-derived CDR1 and CDR2 are MGHRA and YSYEKL. The CDR3 covers 15 residues. V was cut by 1 base and J by 7 bases, with 16 bases left in between. Libraries were prepared by immunoSEQ multiplex PCR; TCRdb keeps only in-frame clonotypes and omits some of them. The sample consists of 190,000 or so clones, around 87% of them appearing once. J is TRBJ2-5 and V is TRBV4-1; TRBD2 is a possible D gene (6 bases). Sequenced: peripheral blood. This TCR came from a woman aged 18 to 35 who had recovered from COVID-19. The CDR3 is CASSQVTYGSGTQYF. The CDR3 DNA follows: TGCGCCAGCAGCCAAGTAACTTACGGGAGCGGGACCCAGTACTTC.